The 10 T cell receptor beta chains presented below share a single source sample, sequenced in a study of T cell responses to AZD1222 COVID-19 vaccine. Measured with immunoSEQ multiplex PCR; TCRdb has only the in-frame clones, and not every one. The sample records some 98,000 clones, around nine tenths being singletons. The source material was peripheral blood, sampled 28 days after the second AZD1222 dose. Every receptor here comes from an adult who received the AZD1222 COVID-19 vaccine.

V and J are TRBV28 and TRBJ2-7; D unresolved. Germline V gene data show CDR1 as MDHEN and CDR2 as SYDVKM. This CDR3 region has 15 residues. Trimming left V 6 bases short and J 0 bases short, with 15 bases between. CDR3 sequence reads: CASSPRQDSSYEQYF. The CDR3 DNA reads TGTGCCAGCAGCCCCAGGCAGGATAGCTCCTACGAGCAGTACTTC.

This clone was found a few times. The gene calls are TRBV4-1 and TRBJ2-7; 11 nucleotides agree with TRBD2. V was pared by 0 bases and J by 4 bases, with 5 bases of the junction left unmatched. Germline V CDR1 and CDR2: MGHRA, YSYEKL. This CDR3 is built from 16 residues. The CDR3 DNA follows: TGCGCCAGCAGCCAAGAGGGGCTAGCGGGAGGATACGAGCAGTACTTC. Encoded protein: CASSQEGLAGGYEQYF.

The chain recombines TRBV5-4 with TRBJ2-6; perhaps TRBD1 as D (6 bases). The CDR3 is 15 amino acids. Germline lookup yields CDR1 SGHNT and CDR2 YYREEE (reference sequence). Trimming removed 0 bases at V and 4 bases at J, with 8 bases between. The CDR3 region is CASSLAGAGANVLTF. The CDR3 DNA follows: TGTGCCAGCAGCTTGGCAGGGGCCGGGGCCAACGTCCTGACTTTC.

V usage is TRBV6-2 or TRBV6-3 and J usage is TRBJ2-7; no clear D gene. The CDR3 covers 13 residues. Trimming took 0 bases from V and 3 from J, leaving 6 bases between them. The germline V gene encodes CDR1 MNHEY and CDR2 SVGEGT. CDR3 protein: CASSYSFDYEQYF. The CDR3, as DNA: TGTGCCAGCAGTTACTCGTTCGACTACGAGCAGTACTTC.

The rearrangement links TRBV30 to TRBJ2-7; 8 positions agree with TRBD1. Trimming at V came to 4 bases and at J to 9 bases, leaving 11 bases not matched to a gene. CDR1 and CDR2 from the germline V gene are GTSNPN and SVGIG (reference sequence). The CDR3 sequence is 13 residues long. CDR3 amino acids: CAWTDRANSVQYF. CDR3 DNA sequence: TGTGCCTGGACGGACAGGGCGAATTCGGTGCAGTACTTC. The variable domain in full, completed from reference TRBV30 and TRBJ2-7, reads SQTIHQWPATLVQPVGSPLSLECTVEGTSNPNLYWYRQAAGRGLQLLFYSVGIGQISSEVPQNLSASRPQDRQFILSSKKLLLSDSGFYLCAWTDRANSVQYFGPGTRLTVT.

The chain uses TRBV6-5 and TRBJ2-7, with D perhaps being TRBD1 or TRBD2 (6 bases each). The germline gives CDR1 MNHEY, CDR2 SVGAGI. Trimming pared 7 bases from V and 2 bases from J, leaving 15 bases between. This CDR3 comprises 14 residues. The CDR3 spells CASTGDRPPYEQYF. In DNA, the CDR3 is TGTGCCAGCACGGGAGACAGGCCGCCCTACGAGCAGTACTTC.

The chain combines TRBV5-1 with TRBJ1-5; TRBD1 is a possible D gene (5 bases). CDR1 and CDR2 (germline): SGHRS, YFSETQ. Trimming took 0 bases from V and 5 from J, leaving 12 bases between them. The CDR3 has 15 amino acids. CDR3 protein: CASSLGVSGDQPQHF. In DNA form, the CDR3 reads TGCGCCAGCAGCTTGGGGGTGTCGGGGGATCAGCCCCAGCATTTT.

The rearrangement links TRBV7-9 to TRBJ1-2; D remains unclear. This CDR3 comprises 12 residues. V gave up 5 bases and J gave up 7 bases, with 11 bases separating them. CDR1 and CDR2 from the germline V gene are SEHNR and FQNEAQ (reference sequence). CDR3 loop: CASSPRGGGYTF. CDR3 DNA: TGTGCCAGCAGCCCCCGAGGAGGTGGCTACACCTTC.

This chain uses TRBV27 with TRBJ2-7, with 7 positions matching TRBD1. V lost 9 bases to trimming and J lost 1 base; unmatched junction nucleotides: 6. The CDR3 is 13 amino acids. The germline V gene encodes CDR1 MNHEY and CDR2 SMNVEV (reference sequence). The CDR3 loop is CASTGVLSYEQYF. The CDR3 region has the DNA TGTGCCAGTACAGGGGTATTGTCCTACGAGCAGTACTTC.

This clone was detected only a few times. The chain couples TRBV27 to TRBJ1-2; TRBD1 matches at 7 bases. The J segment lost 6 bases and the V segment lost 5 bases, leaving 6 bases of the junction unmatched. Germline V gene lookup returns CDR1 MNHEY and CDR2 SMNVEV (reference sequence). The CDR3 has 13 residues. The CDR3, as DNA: TGTGCCAGCAGTACCCGACAGGGCCATGGCTACACCTTC. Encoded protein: CASSTRQGHGYTF.